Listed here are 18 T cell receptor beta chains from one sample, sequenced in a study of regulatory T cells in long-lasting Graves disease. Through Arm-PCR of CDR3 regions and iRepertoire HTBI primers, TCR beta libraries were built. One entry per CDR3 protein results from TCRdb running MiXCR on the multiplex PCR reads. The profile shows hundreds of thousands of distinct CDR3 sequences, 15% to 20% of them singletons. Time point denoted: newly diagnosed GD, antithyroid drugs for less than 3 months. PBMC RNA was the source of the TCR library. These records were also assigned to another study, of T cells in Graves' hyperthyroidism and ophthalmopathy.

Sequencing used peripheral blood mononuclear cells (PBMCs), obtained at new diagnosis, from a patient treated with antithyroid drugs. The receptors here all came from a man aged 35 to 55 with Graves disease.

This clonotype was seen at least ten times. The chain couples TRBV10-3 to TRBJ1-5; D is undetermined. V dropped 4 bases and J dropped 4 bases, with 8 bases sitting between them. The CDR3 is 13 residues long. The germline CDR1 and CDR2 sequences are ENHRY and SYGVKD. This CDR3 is CAISGTENQPQHF. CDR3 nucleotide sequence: TGTGCCATCAGTGGGACTGAGAATCAGCCCCAGCATTTT.

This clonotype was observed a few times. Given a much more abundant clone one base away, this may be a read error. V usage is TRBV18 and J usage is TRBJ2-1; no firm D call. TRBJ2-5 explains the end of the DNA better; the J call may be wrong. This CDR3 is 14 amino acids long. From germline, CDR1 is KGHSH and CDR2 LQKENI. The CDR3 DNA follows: TGTGCCAGCTCACTCGGTCATTGGTTAGAGACCCAGTACTTC. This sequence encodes CASSLGHWLETQYF.

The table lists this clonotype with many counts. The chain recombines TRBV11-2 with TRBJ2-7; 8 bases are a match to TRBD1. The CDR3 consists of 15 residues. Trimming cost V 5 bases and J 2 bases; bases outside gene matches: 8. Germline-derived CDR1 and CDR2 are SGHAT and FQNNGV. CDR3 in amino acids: CASSLDRGRTYEQYF. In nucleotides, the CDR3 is TGTGCCAGCAGCCTCGACAGGGGAAGGACCTACGAGCAGTACTTC.

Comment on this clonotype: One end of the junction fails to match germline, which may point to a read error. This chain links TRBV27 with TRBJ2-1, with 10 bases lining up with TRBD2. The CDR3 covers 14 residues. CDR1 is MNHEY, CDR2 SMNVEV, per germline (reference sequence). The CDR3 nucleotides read TGTGCCAGCCTTAGAGCGGGGGGGCATAATGAGCTAATCTTC. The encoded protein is CASLRAGGHNELIF.

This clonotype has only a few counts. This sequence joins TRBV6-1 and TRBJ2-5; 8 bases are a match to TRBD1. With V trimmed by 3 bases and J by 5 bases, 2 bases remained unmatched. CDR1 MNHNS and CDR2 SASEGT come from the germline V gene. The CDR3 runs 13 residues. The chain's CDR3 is CASSDGQGETQYF. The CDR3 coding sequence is TGTGCCAGCAGTGACGGACAGGGCGAGACCCAGTACTTC.

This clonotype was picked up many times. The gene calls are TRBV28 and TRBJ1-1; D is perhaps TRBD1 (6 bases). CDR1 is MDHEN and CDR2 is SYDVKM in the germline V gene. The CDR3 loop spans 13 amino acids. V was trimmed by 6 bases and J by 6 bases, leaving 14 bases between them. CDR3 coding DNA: TGTGCCAGCAGAACAGGGCTAATGCCTGAAGCTTTCTTT. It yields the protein CASRTGLMPEAFF.

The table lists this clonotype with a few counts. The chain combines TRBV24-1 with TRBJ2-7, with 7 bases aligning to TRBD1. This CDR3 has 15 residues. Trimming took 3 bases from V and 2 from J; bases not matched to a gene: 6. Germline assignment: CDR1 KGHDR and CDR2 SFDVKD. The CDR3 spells CATSDTGQQTYEQYF. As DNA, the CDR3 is TGTGCCACCAGTGATACGGGACAGCAGACCTACGAGCAGTACTTC.

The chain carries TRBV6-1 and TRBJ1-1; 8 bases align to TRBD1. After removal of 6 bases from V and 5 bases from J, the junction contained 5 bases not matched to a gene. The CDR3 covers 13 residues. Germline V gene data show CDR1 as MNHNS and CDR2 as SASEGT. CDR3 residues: CASRVDRDTEAFF. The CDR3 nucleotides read TGTGCCAGCAGAGTGGACAGGGATACTGAAGCTTTCTTT.

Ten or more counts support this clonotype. The CDR3 region is CASGRGGQETQYF. The CDR3 DNA is TGTGCCAGCGGGCGGGGGGGACAAGAGACCCAGTACTTC. The chain links TRBV7-9 to TRBJ2-5; 9 bases align to TRBD2. Germline trimming cut 8 bases from V and 2 bases from J; bases unmatched to any gene: 3. Germline V gene data show CDR1 as SEHNR and CDR2 as FQNEAQ (reference sequence). The CDR3 sequence is 13 residues long.

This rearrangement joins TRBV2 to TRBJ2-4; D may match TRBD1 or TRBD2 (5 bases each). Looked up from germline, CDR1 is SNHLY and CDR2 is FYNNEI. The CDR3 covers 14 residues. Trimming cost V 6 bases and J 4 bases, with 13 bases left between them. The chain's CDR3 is CASSSVGEKNIQYF. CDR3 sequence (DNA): TGTGCCAGCAGCTCCGTAGGGGAGAAAAACATTCAGTACTTC.

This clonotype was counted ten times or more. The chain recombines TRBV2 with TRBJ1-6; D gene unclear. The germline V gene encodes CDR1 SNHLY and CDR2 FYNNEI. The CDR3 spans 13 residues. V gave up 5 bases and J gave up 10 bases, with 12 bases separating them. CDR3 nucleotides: TGTGCCAGCAGTCCTCGACCGGGCTCACCCCTCCACTTT. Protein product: CASSPRPGSPLHF.

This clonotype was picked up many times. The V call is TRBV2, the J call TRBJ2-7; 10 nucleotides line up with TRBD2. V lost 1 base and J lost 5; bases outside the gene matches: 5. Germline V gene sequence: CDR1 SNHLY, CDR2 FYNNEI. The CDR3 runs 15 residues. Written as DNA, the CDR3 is TGTGCCAGCAGTGAAGTTAGCGGGGGGCAGGACGAGCAGTACTTC. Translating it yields CASSEVSGGQDEQYF. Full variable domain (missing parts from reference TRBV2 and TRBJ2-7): EPEVTQTPSHQVTQMGQEVILRCVPISNHLYFYWYRQILGQKVEFLVSFYNNEISEKSEIFDDQFSVERPDGSNFTLKIRSTKLEDSAMYFCASSEVSGGQDEQYFGPGTRLTVT.

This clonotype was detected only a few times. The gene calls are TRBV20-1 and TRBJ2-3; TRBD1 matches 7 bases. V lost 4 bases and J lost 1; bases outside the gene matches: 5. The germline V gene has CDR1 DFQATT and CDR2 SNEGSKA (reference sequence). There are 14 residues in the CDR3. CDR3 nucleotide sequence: TGCAGTGCTACCGCCGGACAGGGCACAGATACGCAGTATTTT. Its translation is CSATAGQGTDTQYF.

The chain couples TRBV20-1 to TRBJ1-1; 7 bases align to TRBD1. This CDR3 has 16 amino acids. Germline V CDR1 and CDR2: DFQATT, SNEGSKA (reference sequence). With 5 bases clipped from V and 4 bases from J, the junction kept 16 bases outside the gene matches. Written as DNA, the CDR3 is TGCAGTGCTCGTGACAGGGTACTTTTGGGGGGCACTGAAGCTTTCTTT. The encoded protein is CSARDRVLLGGTEAFF.

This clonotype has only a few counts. CDR3 loop: CASTDLGISTNEKLFF. The CDR3, as DNA: TGTGCCAGCACCGACCTTGGGATCTCAACTAATGAAAAACTGTTTTTT. V usage is TRBV6-2 or TRBV6-3 and J usage is TRBJ1-4; D is unresolved. Per germline, CDR1 MNHEY and CDR2 SVGEGT. The CDR3 loop spans 16 amino acids. With 7 bases removed from V and 0 bases from J, the gap between germline ends came to 15 bases.

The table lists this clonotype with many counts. The CDR3 loop is CASVPPSRNSPLHF. In nucleotides, the CDR3 is TGTGCCAGCGTCCCCCCCTCGAGAAATTCACCCCTCCACTTT. V usage is TRBV28 and J usage is TRBJ1-6; no definite D call. Trimming shortened V by 8 bases and J by 7 bases, and 15 bases separated the two germline ends. Germline loops: CDR1 MDHEN, CDR2 SYDVKM. The CDR3 runs 14 residues.

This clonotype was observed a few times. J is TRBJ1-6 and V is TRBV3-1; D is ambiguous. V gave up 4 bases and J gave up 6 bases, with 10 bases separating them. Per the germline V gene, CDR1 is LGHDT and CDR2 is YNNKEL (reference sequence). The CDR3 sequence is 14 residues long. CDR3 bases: TGTGCCAGCAGCCGTGGCGGCGTTAATTCACCCCTCCACTTT. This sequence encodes CASSRGGVNSPLHF. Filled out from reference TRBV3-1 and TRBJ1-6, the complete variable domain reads DTAVSQTPKYLVTQMGNDKSIKCEQNLGHDTMYWYKQDSKKFLKIMFSYNNKELIINETVPNRFSPKSPDKAHLNLHINSLELGDSAVYFCASSRGGVNSPLHFGNGTRLTVT.

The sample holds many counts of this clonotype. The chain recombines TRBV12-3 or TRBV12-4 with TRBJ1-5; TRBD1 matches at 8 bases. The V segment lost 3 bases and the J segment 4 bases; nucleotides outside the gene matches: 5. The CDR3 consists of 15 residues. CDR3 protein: CASSFWDRSNQPQHF. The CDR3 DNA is TGTGCCAGCAGTTTCTGGGACAGGTCAAATCAGCCCCAGCATTTT.